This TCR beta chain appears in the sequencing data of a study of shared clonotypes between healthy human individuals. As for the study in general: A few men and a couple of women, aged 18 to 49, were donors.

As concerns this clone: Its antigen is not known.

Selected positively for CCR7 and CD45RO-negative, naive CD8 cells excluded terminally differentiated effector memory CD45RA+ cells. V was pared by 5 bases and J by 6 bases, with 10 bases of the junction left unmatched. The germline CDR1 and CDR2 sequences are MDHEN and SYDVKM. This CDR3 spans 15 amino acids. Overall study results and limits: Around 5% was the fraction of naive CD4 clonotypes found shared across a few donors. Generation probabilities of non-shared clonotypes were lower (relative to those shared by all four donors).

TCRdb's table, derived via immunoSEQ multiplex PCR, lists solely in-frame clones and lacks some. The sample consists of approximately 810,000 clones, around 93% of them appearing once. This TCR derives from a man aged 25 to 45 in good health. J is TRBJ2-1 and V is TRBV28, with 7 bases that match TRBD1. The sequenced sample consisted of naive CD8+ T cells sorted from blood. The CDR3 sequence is CASSLDRVIGNEQFF. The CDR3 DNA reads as TGTGCCAGCAGTCTCGACAGGGTAATCGGCAATGAGCAGTTCTTC.